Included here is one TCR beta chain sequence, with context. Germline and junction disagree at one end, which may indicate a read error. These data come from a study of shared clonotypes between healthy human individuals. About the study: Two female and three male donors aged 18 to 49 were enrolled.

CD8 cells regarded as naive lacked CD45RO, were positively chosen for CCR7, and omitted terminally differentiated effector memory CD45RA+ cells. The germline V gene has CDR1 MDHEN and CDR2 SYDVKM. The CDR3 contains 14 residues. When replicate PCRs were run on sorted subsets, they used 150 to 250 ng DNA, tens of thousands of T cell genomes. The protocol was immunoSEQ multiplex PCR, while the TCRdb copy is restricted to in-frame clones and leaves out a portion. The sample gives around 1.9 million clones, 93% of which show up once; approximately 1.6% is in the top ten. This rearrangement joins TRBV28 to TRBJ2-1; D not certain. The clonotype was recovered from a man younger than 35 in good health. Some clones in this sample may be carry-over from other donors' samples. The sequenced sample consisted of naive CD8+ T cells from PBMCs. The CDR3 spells CASTSSIWAPSAIF. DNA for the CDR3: TGTGCCAGCACCTCTTCTATTTGGGCCCCCTCGGCGATCTTC. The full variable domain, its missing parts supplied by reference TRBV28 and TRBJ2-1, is DVKVTQSSRYLVKRTGEKVFLECVQDMDHENMFWYRQDPGLGLRLIYFSYDVKMKEKGDIPEGYSVSREKKERFSLILESASTNQTSMYLCASTSSIWAPSAIFGPGTRLTVL.